This T cell receptor (beta chain) was sequenced in a study of blood T cell repertoires in COVID-19. Study-wide background: The study drew acute and convalescent COVID-19 samples from the United States, Italy and Spain.

Here immunoSEQ multiplex PCR was the method, and the copy in TCRdb shows in-frame clones only, minus some. The sample has a few hundred thousand clones; roughly 90% are singletons. CDR1 is MNHEY and CDR2 is SMNVEV in the germline V gene (reference sequence). Trimming removed 6 bases from V and 4 bases from J, with 16 bases in between. The CDR3 is 16 residues long. This clone was picked up one time. Patients of the Seattle cohort, enrolled during active infection, were followed longitudinally. The sample taken for sequencing was peripheral blood. This sequence joins TRBV27 and TRBJ1-6, with TRBD1 as a possible D gene (5 bases). This clonotype originated in a young man with COVID-19, enrolled during active disease. The CDR3 loop is CASRIQGGLYNSPLHF. CDR3 bases: TGTGCCAGCAGAATTCAGGGAGGATTATATAATTCACCCCTCCACTTT.